The source of this TCR beta chain is a study of T-cell memory formation after mild COVID-19. TCR alpha and TCR beta cDNA libraries carrying sample barcodes and UMIs came from 5'RACE with constant-segment primers. TCRdb fed the 5' RACE reads into MiXCR, producing one record per CDR3 protein. This sample has about 350,000 distinct CDR3 sequences, with approximately 13% found just once. This clonotype was observed a handful of times. Its antigen is unknown. V dropped 7 bases and J dropped 7 bases, with 14 bases sitting between them. Germline V CDR1 and CDR2: MNHEY, SVGAGI. The CDR3 extends over 13 amino acids. Study-level findings and limits: Second-wave clones peaking on day 37 lacked confirmed SARS-CoV-2 specificity. The study detected some responding clones in pre-infection memory, suggesting cross-reactive memory joined.

The receptor's source is a man younger than 35 who had mild COVID-19 (a few samples of this study predate the infection). Cell type and time point are not known. The rearrangement links TRBV6-5 to TRBJ2-1; perhaps D is TRBD1 or TRBD2 (5 bases each). Sequenced input: PBMCs or a T cell subset sorted from them (not recorded which). The CDR3 is CASTLGPANEQFF. The CDR3 nucleotides read TGTGCCAGCACCTTGGGACCCGCGAATGAGCAGTTCTTC.